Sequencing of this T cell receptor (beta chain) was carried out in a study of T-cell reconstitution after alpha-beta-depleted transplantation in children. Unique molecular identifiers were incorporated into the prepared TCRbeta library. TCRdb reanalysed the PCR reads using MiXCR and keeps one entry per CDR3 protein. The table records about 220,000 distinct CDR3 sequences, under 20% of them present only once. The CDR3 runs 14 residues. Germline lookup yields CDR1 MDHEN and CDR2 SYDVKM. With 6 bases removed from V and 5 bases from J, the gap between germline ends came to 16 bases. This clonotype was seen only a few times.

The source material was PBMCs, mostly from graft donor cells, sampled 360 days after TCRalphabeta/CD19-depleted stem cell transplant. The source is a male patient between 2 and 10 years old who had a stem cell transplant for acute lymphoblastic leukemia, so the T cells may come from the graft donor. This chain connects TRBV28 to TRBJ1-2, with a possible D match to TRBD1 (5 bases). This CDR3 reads CASRRGEVGYGYTF. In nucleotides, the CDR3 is TGTGCCAGCAGGAGAGGGGAGGTTGGGTATGGCTACACCTTC.